Listed below are T cell receptor beta chains from one sample, sequenced in a study of beta chain features in type 1 diabetes. Sequencing used immunoSEQ multiplex PCR; TCRdb keeps in-frame clones, though not all of them. The data show about 260,000 clones, roughly 22% seen once. Material for sequencing was naive CD4+ T cells from blood. These TCRs come from a woman aged 40 to 50 with type 1 diabetes. The CDR3 runs from the conserved cysteine through the conserved F or W. A D gene is named only where the DNA matches it firmly. Size values are once, few and many counts, or a class for expanded clones, and some rows have none.

TRBD2 TRBJ2-1 few TRBV25-1 CASSEGGLADNEQFF TGTGCCAGCAGCGAGGGGGGACTAGCGGATAATGAGCAGTTCTTC
NA TRBJ1-2 NA TRBV7-2 CASSLETSDYGYTF TGTGCCAGCAGCTTAGAGACGAGCGACTATGGCTACACCTTC
NA TRBJ2-1 few TRBV19 CASSTRDYNEQFF TGTGCCAGTAGTACTCGGGACTACAATGAGCAGTTCTTC
TRBD1 TRBJ2-3 NA TRBV9 CASSVGTGGIDTQYF TGTGCCAGCAGCGTTGGGACAGGGGGCATAGATACGCAGTATTTT
TRBD1 TRBJ2-1 NA TRBV28 CASSEDRGYNEQFF TGTGCCAGCAGTGAGGACAGGGGTTACAATGAGCAGTTCTTC
NA TRBJ1-2 few TRBV9 CASSPGNYGYTF TGTGCCAGCAGCCCCGGGAACTATGGCTACACCTTC
TRBD2 TRBJ2-3 few TRBV5-4 CASSLSGTSTDTQYF TGTGCCAGCAGCCTTAGCGGGACCAGCACAGATACGCAGTATTTT
NA TRBJ2-7 NA TRBV29-1 CSAGMDSAYEQYF TGCAGCGCAGGAATGGACAGCGCCTACGAGCAGTACTTC
NA TRBJ2-6 NA TRBV19 CASKAGEPSGANVLTF TGTGCCAGTAAGGCAGGGGAGCCCTCTGGGGCCAACGTCCTGACTTTC
NA TRBJ1-1 few TRBV30 CAWSLTSGDTEAFF TGTGCCTGGAGTCTAACATCAGGGGACACTGAAGCTTTCTTT
NA TRBJ2-7 NA TRBV5-1 CASSLVGGTGEQYF TGCGCCAGCAGCTTGGTTGGGGGGACGGGAGAGCAGTACTTC
NA TRBJ1-1 NA TRBV4-3 CASKEVQSNTEAFF TGCGCCAGCAAAGAGGTCCAATCGAACACTGAAGCTTTCTTT
NA TRBJ2-5 NA TRBV2 CASSYSRSGAETQYF TGTGCCAGCAGCTACTCTCGGAGTGGGGCGGAGACCCAGTACTTC
TRBD1 TRBJ1-1 once TRBV7-2 CASSQTGKNTEAFF TGTGCCAGCAGCCAGACAGGGAAAAACACTGAAGCTTTCTTT
NA TRBJ1-1 few TRBV19 CASTTRRMNTEAFF TGTGCCAGTACCACTAGGAGGATGAACACTGAAGCTTTCTTT
NA TRBJ2-3 few TRBV25-1 CASSFGGDPGADTQYF TGTGCCAGCAGTTTCGGCGGGGACCCCGGGGCAGATACGCAGTATTTT
TRBD1 TRBJ1-5 NA TRBV2 CASSDLGQGNQPQHF TGTGCCAGCAGCGACCTGGGACAGGGCAATCAGCCCCAGCATTTT
TRBD2 TRBJ2-5 NA TRBV2 CASKTSPPGGAETQYF TGTGCCAGCAAAACCTCCCCACCGGGAGGGGCGGAGACCCAGTACTTC
TRBD2 TRBJ2-3 NA TRBV2 CASGEGLAPDTQYF TGTGCCAGCGGGGAGGGACTAGCACCCGATACGCAGTATTTT
TRBD2 TRBJ2-7 NA TRBV5-4 CASSRSLLADTYEQYF TGTGCCAGCAGCCGCAGCCTTCTAGCGGATACCTACGAGCAGTACTTC
TRBD2 TRBJ2-1 NA TRBV7-2 CASSLVGTSYNEQFF TGTGCCAGCAGCTTAGTCGGGACTAGTTACAATGAGCAGTTCTTC
NA TRBJ2-2 few TRBV9 CASSVGPIPGAGELFF TGTGCCAGCAGCGTAGGCCCTATCCCCGGGGCCGGGGAGCTGTTTTTT
TRBD1 TRBJ2-7 few TRBV7-9 CASSLGQYEQYF TGTGCCAGCAGCTTGGGACAGTACGAGCAGTACTTC
TRBD1 TRBJ2-6 NA TRBV7-3 CASSPRTGQGTGANVLTF TGTGCCAGCAGCCCCCGAACGGGACAGGGAACAGGGGCCAACGTCCTGACTTTC
TRBD1 TRBJ2-2 few TRBV7-9 CASSDGTGSGTGELFF TGTGCCAGCAGCGACGGGACAGGGAGCGGCACCGGGGAGCTGTTTTTT
NA TRBJ2-2 NA TRBV5-6 CASSLSLGGTGELFF TGTGCCAGCAGCTTGTCGCTCGGCGGGACCGGGGAGCTGTTTTTT
TRBD2 TRBJ2-1 few TRBV2 CASSEGLAVYNEQFF TGTGCCAGCAGTGAAGGACTAGCGGTATACAATGAGCAGTTCTTC
TRBD1 TRBJ2-3 NA TRBV30 CAWSEWGQVTDTQYF TGTGCCTGGAGTGAGTGGGGACAGGTCACAGATACGCAGTATTTT
NA TRBJ1-4 NA TRBV4-3 CASSLGGGGEKLFF TGCGCCAGCAGCCTTGGGGGGGGAGGTGAAAAACTGTTTTTT
NA TRBJ2-5 NA TRBV18 CASSPTGGQETQYF TGTGCCAGCTCACCGACAGGAGGACAAGAGACCCAGTACTTC
TRBD1 TRBJ2-4 few TRBV9 CASSYGTGTGSAIQYF TGTGCCAGCAGCTACGGTACCGGGACAGGGTCCGCCATTCAGTACTTC
NA TRBJ2-7 NA TRBV4-2 CASSQDEREQYF TGTGCCAGCAGCCAAGATGAGCGCGAGCAGTACTTC
TRBD1 TRBJ1-5 few TRBV25-1 CASNRTGENQPQHF TGTGCCAGCAATCGAACAGGGGAGAATCAGCCCCAGCATTTT
TRBD1 TRBJ2-7 NA TRBV11-2 CASSSDRGSYEQYF TGTGCCAGCAGCTCCGACAGGGGCTCCTACGAGCAGTACTTC
NA TRBJ2-1 NA TRBV27 CASRLRGGSGNEQFF TGTGCCAGTCGCCTAAGGGGGGGGAGCGGGAATGAGCAGTTCTTC
TRBD2 TRBJ2-4 few TRBV7-2 CASSLVGGRANGIQYF TGTGCCAGCAGCTTAGTTGGAGGGAGGGCCAACGGCATTCAGTACTTC
NA TRBJ2-1 NA TRBV4-3 CASSQDRQGEQFF TGCGCCAGCAGCCAAGATAGGCAGGGGGAGCAGTTCTTC
NA TRBJ1-1 NA TRBV30 CAWRQADTEAFF TGTGCCTGGAGACAGGCGGACACTGAAGCTTTCTTT
NA TRBJ1-3 NA TRBV4-2 CASSQDWTADSGNTIYF TGTGCCAGCAGCCAAGATTGGACAGCGGACTCTGGAAACACCATATATTTT
NA TRBJ1-1 few TRBV5-1 CASSLLASGVPTEAFF TGCGCCAGCAGCCTCCTCGCTTCGGGTGTCCCCACTGAAGCTTTCTTT
NA TRBJ2-7 few TRBV29-1 CSVLTGSDEQYF TGCAGCGTTCTTACAGGGTCGGACGAGCAGTACTTC
NA TRBJ2-3 few TRBV2 CASSRLEDTQYF TGTGCCAGCAGCCGACTGGAAGATACGCAGTATTTT
NA TRBJ2-7 NA TRBV2 CASGSGRYEQYF TGTGCCAGCGGGTCAGGCCGCTACGAGCAGTACTTC
NA TRBJ2-1 few TRBV6-5 CASSSPGPNEQFF TGTGCCAGCAGTTCGCCAGGGCCCAATGAGCAGTTCTTC
NA TRBJ2-6 NA TRBV23-1 CASCCFGVKTARPSGANVLTF TGCGCCAGCTGCTGTTTCGGAGTCAAAACGGCTCGACCCTCTGGGGCCAACGTCCTGACTTTC
NA TRBJ1-3 NA TRBV18 CASSPTGVPSGNTIYF TGTGCCAGCTCACCCACAGGCGTCCCCTCTGGAAACACCATATATTTT
TRBD1 TRBJ1-1 NA TRBV15 CATSRLTGRAFF TGTGCCACCAGCAGACTGACAGGGAGAGCTTTCTTT
TRBD2 TRBJ2-2 NA TRBV9 CASSVATLGLAGPGELFF TGTGCCAGCAGCGTAGCTACGCTGGGACTAGCGGGGCCCGGGGAGCTGTTTTTT
TRBD1 TRBJ1-5 few TRBV5-1 CASSLDTGDNQPQHF TGCGCCAGCAGCTTGGATACAGGGGACAATCAGCCCCAGCATTTT
TRBD1 TRBJ2-7 NA TRBV2 CASRANAQGVDEQYF TGTGCCAGCAGGGCCAATGCACAGGGGGTAGACGAGCAGTACTTC